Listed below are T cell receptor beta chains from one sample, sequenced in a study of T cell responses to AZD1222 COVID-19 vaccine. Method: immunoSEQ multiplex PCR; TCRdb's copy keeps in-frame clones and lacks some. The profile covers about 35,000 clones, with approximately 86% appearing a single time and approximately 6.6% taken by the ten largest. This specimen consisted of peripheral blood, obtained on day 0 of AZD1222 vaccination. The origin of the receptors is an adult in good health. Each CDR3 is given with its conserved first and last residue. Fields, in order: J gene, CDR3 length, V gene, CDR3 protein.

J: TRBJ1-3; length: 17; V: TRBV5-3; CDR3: CARSLVGVESSGNTIYF
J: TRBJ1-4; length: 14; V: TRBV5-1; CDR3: CASSLKGLGEKLFF
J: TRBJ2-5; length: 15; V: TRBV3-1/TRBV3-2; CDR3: CASSQGTGTRGTQYF
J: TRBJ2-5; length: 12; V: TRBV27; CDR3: CASSRDRETQYF
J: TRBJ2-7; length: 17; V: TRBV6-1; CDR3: CASSEIWGGLISYEQYF
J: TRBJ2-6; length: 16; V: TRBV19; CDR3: CASSIGEGSGANVLTF
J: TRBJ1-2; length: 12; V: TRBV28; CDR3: CATELSIVGYTF
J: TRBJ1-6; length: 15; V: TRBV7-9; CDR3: CASSLGYRGYSPLHF
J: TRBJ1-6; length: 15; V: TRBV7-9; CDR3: CASSLGGQGIFPLHF
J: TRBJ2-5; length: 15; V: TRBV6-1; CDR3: CASSEGRTPQETQYF
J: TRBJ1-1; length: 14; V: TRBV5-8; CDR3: CASARGTGDTEAFF
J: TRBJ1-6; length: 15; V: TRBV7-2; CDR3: CASSLLGSYNSPLHF
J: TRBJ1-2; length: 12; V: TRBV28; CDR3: CASSPRGDGYTF
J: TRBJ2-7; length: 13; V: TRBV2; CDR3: CASRDPLGYEQYF
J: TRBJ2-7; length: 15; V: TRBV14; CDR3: CASSHPGQGVYEQYF
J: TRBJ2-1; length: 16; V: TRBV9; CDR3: CASSVARSVRGGEQFF